Listed below are T cell receptor beta chains from one sample, sequenced in a study of human T cells and chemical hapten exposure. TCRdb called the RACE reads again in MiXCR, with one record for every CDR3 protein. Among around 75,000 distinct CDR3 sequences listed, 10% to 15% were seen once. The specimen comprised whole blood, sampled in connection with sensitization to the hapten diphenylcyclopropenone (DPC). These receptors came from a woman aged 55-75 years with alopecia areata. Some clones in this sample may be carry-over from other donors' samples. Each CDR3 is given without its conserved first and last residue.

v_call,cdr3_aa
TRBV18,ASSPRTGNTIY
TRBV7-2,ASSLVSARGSEQY
TRBV5-1,ASSMDGNTEAF
TRBV10-3,AISIREQGRSPLH
TRBV6-1,ASSLNIAKNIQY
TRBV18,ASSTPGQPQH
TRBV7-2,ASSLVPYTGELF
TRBV7-2,ASSARQGTEAF
TRBV7-8,ASSNYRMGGNQPQH
TRBV18,ASSPGQGSAEAF
TRBV7-3,ASSPSGTGRYEQY
TRBV24-1,ATSPGQGYNEQF
TRBV10-3,AISDPQETQY
TRBV6-5,ASSYSGGGYEQY
TRBV27,ASRRGVSDSPLH
TRBV27,ASSPLGLGPNQPQH
TRBV7-3,ASSLNRAPGSAF
TRBV29-1,SAGQGALETQY
TRBV4-1,ASSQVGDEQY
TRBV4-1,ASSQDGGQPNQPQH
TRBV11-2,ASSLVGFGQGASTEAF
TRBV5-1,ASSLEELAEQY
TRBV12-3/TRBV12-4,ASSYRGSYT
TRBV18,ASSPTGPHTEAF
TRBV29-1,SVGGLHYGYT
TRBV5-4,ASSLGGVSTDTQY
TRBV7-2,ASSLKRGGGKDTQY
TRBV30,AGRQGGGYT
TRBV11-2,ASRGQGGIGETQY
TRBV20-1,SAPTGGNQPQH
TRBV3-1,ASSQRVFGNSNQPQH
TRBV9,ASSPDVSGELF
TRBV29-1,SALQGTSYNEQF
TRBV6-1,ASSERTSGSYEQY
TRBV7-9,ASSLTEQSYEQY
TRBV13,ASSPGLAGAQEETQY
TRBV9,ASSVGSTRGGYGYT
TRBV10-3,AISEARITDTQY